This T cell receptor beta chain was identified during a study of T cell responses to AZD1222 COVID-19 vaccine. The CDR3 spans 13 residues. The ends were cut back, 2 bases at V and 5 bases at J, with 9 bases in the middle. Germline V lookup: CDR1 LNHDA, CDR2 SQIVND (reference sequence). Using immunoSEQ multiplex PCR, the repertoire was profiled, and TCRdb retains in-frame clones only, with some absent. This table holds roughly 100,000 clones, roughly 90% found once. Overall study results and limits: Just 6 or 7 AZD1222 recipients were seropositive at baseline. No day 14 peak samples; only post-peak repertoires were characterized. Variant regions that are unmutated are reportedly the target of nearly half of spike-specific TCRs.

Remarks on this clone: The antigen remains unidentified.

This rearrangement joins TRBV19 to TRBJ1-1; no clear D gene. This TCR derives from an adult in good health. This specimen was peripheral blood, taken on day 0 of AZD1222 vaccination. The CDR3 spells CASSINGQTEAFF. CDR3 in DNA: TGTGCCAGTAGTATAAATGGTCAGACTGAAGCTTTCTTT.